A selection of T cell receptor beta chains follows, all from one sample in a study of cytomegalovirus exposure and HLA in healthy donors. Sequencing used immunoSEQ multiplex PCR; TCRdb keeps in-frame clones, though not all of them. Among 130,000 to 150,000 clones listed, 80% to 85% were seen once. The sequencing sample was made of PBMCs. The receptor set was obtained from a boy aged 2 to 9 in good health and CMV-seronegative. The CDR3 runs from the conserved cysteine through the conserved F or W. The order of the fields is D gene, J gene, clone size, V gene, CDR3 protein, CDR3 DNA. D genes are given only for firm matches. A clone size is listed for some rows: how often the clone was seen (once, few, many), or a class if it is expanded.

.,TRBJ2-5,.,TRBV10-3,CAITESPIGETQYF,TGTGCCATCACCGAAAGCCCGATTGGAGAGACCCAGTACTTC
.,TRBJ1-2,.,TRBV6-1,CASSDRYRIYGYTF,TGTGCCAGCAGTGACAGGTACCGGATCTATGGCTACACCTTC
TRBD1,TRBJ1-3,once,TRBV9,CASSATGQDSGNTIYF,TGTGCCAGCAGCGCCACGGGACAGGACTCTGGAAACACCATATATTTT
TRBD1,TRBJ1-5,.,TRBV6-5,CASRGTGTFSQHF,TGTGCCAGCAGGGGGACAGGGACATTTTCCCAGCATTTT
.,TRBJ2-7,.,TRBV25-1,CASSETRAGYEQYF,TGTGCCAGCAGTGAAACCCGGGCGGGGTACGAGCAGTACTTC
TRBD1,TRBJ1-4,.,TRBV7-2,CASRVDRGANEKLFF,TGTGCCAGCAGGGTCGACAGGGGGGCTAATGAAAAACTGTTTTTT
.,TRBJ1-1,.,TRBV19,CATDSPNPQVSFF,TGTGCCACGGACAGTCCTAACCCCCAGGTGTCTTTCTTT
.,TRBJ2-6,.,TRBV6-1,CASSEAQAGANVLTF,TGTGCCAGCAGTGAAGCGCAGGCTGGGGCCAACGTCCTGACTTTC
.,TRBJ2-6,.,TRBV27,CASSSGSGANVLTF,TGTGCCAGCAGTTCCGGCTCTGGGGCCAACGTCCTGACTTTC
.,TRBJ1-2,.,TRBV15,CATSREGRFRSYGYTF,TGTGCCACCAGCAGAGAGGGGCGATTTCGGTCCTATGGCTACACCTTC
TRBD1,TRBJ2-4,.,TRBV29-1,CSDRDRCYIQYF,TGCAGCGACCGGGACAGGTGTTACATTCAGTACTTC
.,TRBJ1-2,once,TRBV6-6,CASNGQNYGYTF,TGTGCCAGCAATGGCCAGAACTATGGCTACACCTTC
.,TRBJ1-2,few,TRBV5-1,CASSLGDTNYGYTF,TGCGCCAGCAGCTTAGGGGACACAAACTATGGCTACACCTTC
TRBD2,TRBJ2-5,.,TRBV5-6,CASSLGLADYLGTQYF,TGTGCCAGCAGCTTGGGACTAGCGGACTACCTTGGGACCCAGTACTTC
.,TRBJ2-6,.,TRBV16,CASSLKQLSGANVLTF,TGTGCCAGCAGCCTTAAACAGCTCTCTGGGGCCAACGTCCTGACTTTC
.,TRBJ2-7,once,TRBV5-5,CASSKTGTSSYEQYF,TGTGCCAGCAGCAAGACCGGGACATCGTCCTACGAGCAGTACTTC
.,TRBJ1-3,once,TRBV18,CASSPGGLGGNTIYF,TGTGCCAGCTCACCAGGAGGACTAGGAGGAAACACCATATATTTT
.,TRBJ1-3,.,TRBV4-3,CASSQDRVGGPGGNTIYF,TGCGCCAGCAGCCAAGATAGGGTGGGGGGGCCTGGTGGAAACACCATATATTTT
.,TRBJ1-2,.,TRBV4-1,CASSQDGYGYTF,TGCGCCAGCAGCCAAGACGGCTATGGCTACACCTTC
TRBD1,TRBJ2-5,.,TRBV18,CASSPPYRGQETQYF,TGTGCCAGCTCACCACCGTACAGGGGGCAAGAGACCCAGTACTTC